These T cell receptor beta chains were read from a single sample in a study of shared clonotypes between healthy human individuals. Some clones are missing from TCRdb's copy, which holds only in-frame ones; the method was immunoSEQ multiplex PCR. This sample carries about 680,000 clones, around three quarters of them seen once, and the ten largest clones take around 1.8%. What was sequenced was memory CD4+ T cells sorted from blood. These receptor sequences come from a woman aged 25 to 45 in good health. Both conserved end residues are part of each CDR3. A D gene is named only where the DNA matches it firmly. Size is stated for part of the rows, as once, few or many counts, or as a class when the clone is expanded.

d_call j_call clone_size v_call cdr3_nt cdr3_aa
NA TRBJ2-4 many TRBV4-1 TGCGCCAGCAGCCAAAGCATCGACAGGAAAAACATTCAGTACTTC CASSQSIDRKNIQYF
NA TRBJ1-5 few TRBV27 TGTGCCAGCAGTTTAGTTGAGTCTCAGCCCCAGCATTTT CASSLVESQPQHF
TRBD2 TRBJ2-7 NA TRBV6-1 TGTGCCAGCAGTGAAATACTAGCGGGAGAGCCCCCCTTACACTACGAGCAGTACTTC CASSEILAGEPPLHYEQYF
TRBD2 TRBJ2-7 NA TRBV6-1 TGTGCCACCGAATGGACTAGCGGATCCTACGAGCAGTACTTC CATEWTSGSYEQYF
NA TRBJ1-1 NA TRBV30 TGTGCCTGGAGAACCCGGGACTTGAACACTGAAGCTTTCTTT CAWRTRDLNTEAFF
NA TRBJ2-7 NA TRBV19 TGTGCCAGTAGTAGTACAGGAGTCGGGCAGGGTTTCTACGAGCAGTACTTC CASSSTGVGQGFYEQYF
TRBD2 TRBJ2-5 few TRBV28 TGTGCCAGCAGCGTAGCCGGGACTAGCCAAGAGACCCAGTACTTC CASSVAGTSQETQYF
NA TRBJ2-3 NA TRBV6-1 TGTGCCAGCAGTGAAACCTCCCTTGAGGCCCAAGTAACGGATACGCAGTATTTT CASSETSLEAQVTDTQYF
NA TRBJ2-1 NA TRBV7-2 TGTGCCAGCAGCTTGAGGGGTCCGAGCTCCTACAATGAGCAGTTCTTC CASSLRGPSSYNEQFF
NA TRBJ2-7 NA TRBV5-4 TGTGCCAGCAGCGAAGCCCCGGGACTGGGATTTTACGAGCAGTACTTC CASSEAPGLGFYEQYF
NA TRBJ1-1 NA TRBV19 TGTGCCAGTAGACCACGAGGGGGGCTGGTCACTGAAGCTTTCTTT CASRPRGGLVTEAFF
TRBD2 TRBJ2-3 NA TRBV6-1 TGTGCCAGCAGTGGGGTCCGGGGACTAGTGTCGAGCACAGATACGCAGTATTTT CASSGVRGLVSSTDTQYF
TRBD2 TRBJ2-3 NA TRBV11-1 TGTGCCAGCAGCCTTACCGGGACTAGCGGGAGTACAGATACGCAGTATTTT CASSLTGTSGSTDTQYF
NA TRBJ1-1 NA TRBV15 TGTGCCACCAGCAGACTAAGGGGGTTGACTGAAGCTTTCTTT CATSRLRGLTEAFF
NA TRBJ1-2 NA TRBV28 TGTGCCAGCAGTTTAACACCAATGCACGGCTACACCTTC CASSLTPMHGYTF
TRBD1 TRBJ1-5 NA TRBV19 TGTGCCAGTAGACAAAAGAGAGGACAGGGCGTCTATAGCAATCAGCCCCAGCATTTT CASRQKRGQGVYSNQPQHF
NA TRBJ1-2 few TRBV5-1 TGCGCCAGCAGCTTGGAAGGGGGACAACGCTATGGCTACACCTTC CASSLEGGQRYGYTF
NA TRBJ1-5 NA TRBV4-1 TGCGCCAGCAGCCCTCGAATGCCGGGGCTAAGCCTTCAGCCCCAGCATTTT CASSPRMPGLSLQPQHF
TRBD1 TRBJ2-7 few TRBV5-1 TGCGCCAGCAGCAACTCCGGGACAGGGATGCACGAGCAGTACTTC CASSNSGTGMHEQYF
TRBD1 TRBJ2-2 NA TRBV2 TGTGCCAGCAGTGGCCCAGGGGGTTCCGGGGAGCTGTTTTTT CASSGPGGSGELFF
NA TRBJ2-3 NA TRBV28 TGTGCCAGCTTAGGGGACAGCACAGATACGCAGTATTTT CASLGDSTDTQYF
NA TRBJ1-5 NA TRBV6-1 TGTGCCAGCAGTGAAAGGATGGGGCAGCCCCAGCATTTT CASSERMGQPQHF
TRBD1 TRBJ1-5 once TRBV28 TGTGCCAGCAGTTTATCGGCAGGGGGAGGTGTTGGTTTCGGCAATCAGCCCCAGCATTTT CASSLSAGGGVGFGNQPQHF
TRBD1 TRBJ2-3 NA TRBV5-1 TGCGCCAGCAGCTTGGCGGTCGGGACAGGGGGAAGCGATACGCAGTATTTT CASSLAVGTGGSDTQYF
TRBD2 TRBJ2-7 few TRBV7-2 TGTGCCAGCAGCTTACAGGGCGGGAGCATGTACGAGCAGTACTTC CASSLQGGSMYEQYF
NA TRBJ2-7 once TRBV28 TGTGCCAGCAGTTTATGGAGGCCGGTCAGGGGAAGATACGAGCAGTACTTC CASSLWRPVRGRYEQYF
TRBD1 TRBJ2-5 NA TRBV19 TGTGCCAGTAGTACCAGACAGGGTTCGCAGACCCAGTACTTC CASSTRQGSQTQYF
NA TRBJ2-5 NA TRBV5-1 TGCGCCAGCAGCTTGGCCGGGGACCTTCAAGAGACCCAGTACTTC CASSLAGDLQETQYF
NA TRBJ2-2 few TRBV4-1 TGCGCCAGCAGCCCGAAGACTAGACCCGGGGAGCTGTTTTTT CASSPKTRPGELFF
TRBD1 TRBJ2-7 NA TRBV23-1 TGCGCCAGCACCCCCAAGGGCAGACAGGGTTCAAACGAGCAGTACTTC CASTPKGRQGSNEQYF
NA TRBJ1-2 few TRBV2 TGTGCCAGCAGGGTGGAGGGAGGCTATGGCTACACCTTC CASRVEGGYGYTF
TRBD1 TRBJ2-7 NA TRBV19 TGTGCCAGTAGTACGACAGGGGAATGGTACGAGCAGTACTTC CASSTTGEWYEQYF
NA TRBJ1-2 few TRBV25-1 TGTGCCAGCAGGCTCGGGGGCGGGGATGGCTACACCTTC CASRLGGGDGYTF
NA TRBJ1-5 once TRBV5-1 TGCGCCAGCAGCTTGTCGGCAGGGCTGGGACAGCCCCAGCATTTT CASSLSAGLGQPQHF
NA TRBJ1-5 few TRBV20-1 TGCAGTGCTAGCGGGGACCAGCCCCAGCATTTT CSASGDQPQHF
NA TRBJ2-3 NA TRBV9 TGTGCCAGCAGCGTTTTAGAGGGAGCGACGGATACGCAGTATTTT CASSVLEGATDTQYF
TRBD1 TRBJ1-5 NA TRBV7-9 TGTGCCACCGGGACAGGCGATCAGCCCCAGCATTTT CATGTGDQPQHF
TRBD1 TRBJ1-5 NA TRBV27 TGTGCCAGCAGTTTGGCCGGGACAGGGTCCTACCAGCCCCAGCATTTT CASSLAGTGSYQPQHF
NA TRBJ1-2 NA TRBV10-2 TGCGCCAGCAGCCCCACTCCAGGCGGGGGGGACTATGGCTACACCTTC CASSPTPGGGDYGYTF
TRBD1 TRBJ2-7 NA TRBV10-2 TGCGCCAGGTTGGACAGGGGTGTATCCTACGAGCAGTACTTC CARLDRGVSYEQYF
TRBD2 TRBJ2-7 many TRBV6-1 TGTGCCAGCAGTGGAGAGGGACTAGCGGGAGTACAGCAGTACTTC CASSGEGLAGVQQYF
NA TRBJ2-5 NA TRBV9 TGTGCCAGCAGCGTAGTGGGGACACGAAAAGAGACCCAGTACTTC CASSVVGTRKETQYF